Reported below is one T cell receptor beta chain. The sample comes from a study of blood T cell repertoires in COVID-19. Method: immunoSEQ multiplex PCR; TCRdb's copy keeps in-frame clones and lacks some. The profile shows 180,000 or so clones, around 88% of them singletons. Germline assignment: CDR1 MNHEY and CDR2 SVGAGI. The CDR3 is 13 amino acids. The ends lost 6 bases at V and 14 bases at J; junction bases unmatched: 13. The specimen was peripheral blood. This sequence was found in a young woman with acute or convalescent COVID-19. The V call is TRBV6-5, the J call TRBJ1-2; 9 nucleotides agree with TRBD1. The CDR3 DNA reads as TGTGCCAGCAGAAAGCCGGGACAGGGCCCCTGGACCTTC. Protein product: CASRKPGQGPWTF.